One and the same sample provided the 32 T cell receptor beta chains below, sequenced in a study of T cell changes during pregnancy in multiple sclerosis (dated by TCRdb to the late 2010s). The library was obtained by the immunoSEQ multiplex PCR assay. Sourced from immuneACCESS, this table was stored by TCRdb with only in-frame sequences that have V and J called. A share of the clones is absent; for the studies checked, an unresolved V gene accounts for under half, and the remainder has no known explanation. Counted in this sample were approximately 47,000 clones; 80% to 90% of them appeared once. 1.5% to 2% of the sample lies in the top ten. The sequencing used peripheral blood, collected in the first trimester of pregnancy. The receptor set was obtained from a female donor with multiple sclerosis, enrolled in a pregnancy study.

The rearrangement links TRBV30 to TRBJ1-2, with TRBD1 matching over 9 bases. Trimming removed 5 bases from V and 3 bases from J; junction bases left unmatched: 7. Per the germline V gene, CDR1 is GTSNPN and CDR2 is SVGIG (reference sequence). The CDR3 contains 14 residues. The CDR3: CAWRGTGRDYGYTF. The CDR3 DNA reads TGTGCCTGGCGGGGGACAGGGCGGGACTATGGCTACACCTTC.

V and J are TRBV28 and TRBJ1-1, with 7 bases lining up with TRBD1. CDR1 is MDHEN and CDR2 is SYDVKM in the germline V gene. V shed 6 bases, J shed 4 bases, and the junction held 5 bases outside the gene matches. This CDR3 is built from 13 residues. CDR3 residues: CASSTGEITEAFF. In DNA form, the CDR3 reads TGTGCCAGCAGCACAGGGGAGATCACTGAAGCTTTCTTT.

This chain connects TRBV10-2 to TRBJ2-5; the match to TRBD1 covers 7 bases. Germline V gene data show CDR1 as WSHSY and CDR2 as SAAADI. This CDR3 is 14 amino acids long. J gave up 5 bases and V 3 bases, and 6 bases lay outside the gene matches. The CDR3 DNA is TGCGCCAGCAGTGATGCGACAGGGAAGGAGACCCAGTACTTC. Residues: CASSDATGKETQYF.

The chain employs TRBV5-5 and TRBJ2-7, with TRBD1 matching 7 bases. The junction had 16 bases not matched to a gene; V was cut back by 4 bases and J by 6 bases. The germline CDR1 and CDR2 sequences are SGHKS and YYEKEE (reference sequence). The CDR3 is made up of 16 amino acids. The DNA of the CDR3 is TGTGCCAGCAGCGATTCCTTCGGGACAGTAAAGTTCGAGCAGTACTTC. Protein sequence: CASSDSFGTVKFEQYF.

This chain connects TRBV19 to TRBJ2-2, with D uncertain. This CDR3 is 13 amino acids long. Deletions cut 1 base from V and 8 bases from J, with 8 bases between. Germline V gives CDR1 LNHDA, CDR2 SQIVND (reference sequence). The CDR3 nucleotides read TGTGCCAGTAGTATAGTCCTACCTGGGGAGCTGTTTTTT. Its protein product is CASSIVLPGELFF.

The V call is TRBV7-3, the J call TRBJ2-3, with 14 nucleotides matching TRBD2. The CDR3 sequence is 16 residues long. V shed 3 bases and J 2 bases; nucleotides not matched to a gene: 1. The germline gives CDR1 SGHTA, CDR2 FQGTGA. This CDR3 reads CASSLTSGGVTDTQYF. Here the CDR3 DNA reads TGTGCCAGCAGCTTGACTAGCGGGGGGGTCACAGATACGCAGTATTTT.

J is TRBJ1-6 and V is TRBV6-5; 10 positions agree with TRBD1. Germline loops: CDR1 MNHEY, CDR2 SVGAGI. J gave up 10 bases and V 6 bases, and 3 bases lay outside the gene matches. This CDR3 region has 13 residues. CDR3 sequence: CASRTGGISPLHF. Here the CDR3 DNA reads TGTGCCAGCAGGACAGGGGGCATATCACCCCTCCACTTT.

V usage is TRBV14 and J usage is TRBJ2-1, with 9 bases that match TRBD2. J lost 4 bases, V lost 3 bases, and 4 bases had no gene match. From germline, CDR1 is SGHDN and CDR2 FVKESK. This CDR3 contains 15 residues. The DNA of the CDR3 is TGTGCCAGCAGCCATGCAGCGGGGGGTTACAATGAGCAGTTCTTC. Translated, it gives CASSHAAGGYNEQFF. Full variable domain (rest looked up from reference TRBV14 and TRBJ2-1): EAGVTQFPSHSVIEKGQTVTLRCDPISGHDNLYWYRRVMGKEIKFLLHFVKESKQDESGMPNNRFLAERTGGTYSTLKVQPAELEDSGVYFCASSHAAGGYNEQFFGPGTRLTVL.

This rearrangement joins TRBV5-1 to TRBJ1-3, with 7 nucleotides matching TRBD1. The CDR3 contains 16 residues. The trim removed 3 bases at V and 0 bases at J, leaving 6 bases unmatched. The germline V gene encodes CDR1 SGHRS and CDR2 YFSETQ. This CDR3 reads CASSSGTAASGNTIYF. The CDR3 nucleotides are TGCGCCAGCAGCTCGGGGACAGCAGCCTCTGGAAACACCATATATTTT.

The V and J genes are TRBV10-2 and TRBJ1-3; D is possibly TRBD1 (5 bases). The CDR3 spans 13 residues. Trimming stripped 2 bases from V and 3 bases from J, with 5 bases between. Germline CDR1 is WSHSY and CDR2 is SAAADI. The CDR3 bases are TGCGCCAGCAGTGAGCAGGGTGGAAACACCATATATTTT. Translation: CASSEQGGNTIYF.

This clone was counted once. This CDR3 reads CASSTPPSLVDNEQFF. CDR3 DNA sequence: TGTGCCAGCAGCACCCCCCCCTCCTTAGTCGACAATGAGCAGTTCTTC. The rearrangement uses TRBV9 and TRBJ2-1; D gene unclear. The CDR3 length is 16 residues. With 4 bases removed from V and 5 bases from J, the gap between germline ends came to 19 bases. Germline assignment: CDR1 SGDLS and CDR2 YYNGEE.

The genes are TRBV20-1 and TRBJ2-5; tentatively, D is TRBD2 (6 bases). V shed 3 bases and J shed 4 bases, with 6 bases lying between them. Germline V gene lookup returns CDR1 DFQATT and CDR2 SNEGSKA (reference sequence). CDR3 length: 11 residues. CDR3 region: CSASGGETQYF. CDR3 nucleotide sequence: TGCAGTGCTAGCGGGGGAGAGACCCAGTACTTC.

CDR3 amino acids: CASSSTGEYSPLHF. The CDR3, as DNA: TGTGCCAGCAGCTCGACAGGGGAGTATTCACCCCTCCACTTT. The J gene is TRBJ1-6, the V gene TRBV7-2; 8 positions match TRBD1. CDR3 length: 14 amino acids. Trimming at V came to 4 bases and at J to 8 bases, leaving 4 bases not matched to a gene. Germline V gene sequence: CDR1 SGHTA, CDR2 FQGNSA.

The CDR3 DNA reads TGTGCCAGCAGCTTAGCAGCTTACGAGCAGTACTTC. The encoded protein is CASSLAAYEQYF. The chain employs TRBV7-9 and TRBJ2-7; D call uncertain. Per the germline V gene, CDR1 is SEHNR and CDR2 is FQNEAQ (reference sequence). The CDR3 is 12 amino acids. With 0 bases removed from V and 4 bases from J, the gap between germline ends came to 4 bases.

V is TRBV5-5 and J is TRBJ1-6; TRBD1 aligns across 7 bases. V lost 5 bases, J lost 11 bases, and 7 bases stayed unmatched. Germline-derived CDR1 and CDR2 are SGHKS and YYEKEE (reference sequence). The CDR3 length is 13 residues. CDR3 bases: TGTGCCAGCAGTTCCGACAGGGAGACACCCCTCCACTTT. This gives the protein CASSSDRETPLHF.

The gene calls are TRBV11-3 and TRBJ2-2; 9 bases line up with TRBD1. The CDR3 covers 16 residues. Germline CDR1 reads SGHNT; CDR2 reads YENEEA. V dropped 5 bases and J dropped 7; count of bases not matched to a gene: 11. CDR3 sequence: CASSPWGQGGVGELFF. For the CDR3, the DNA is TGTGCCAGCAGCCCGTGGGGACAGGGTGGGGTCGGGGAGCTGTTTTTT.

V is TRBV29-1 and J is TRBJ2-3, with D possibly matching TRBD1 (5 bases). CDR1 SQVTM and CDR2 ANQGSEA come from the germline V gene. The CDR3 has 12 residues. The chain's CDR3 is CSHPGLGDTQYF. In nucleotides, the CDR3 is TGCAGTCACCCAGGGCTGGGAGATACGCAGTATTTT.

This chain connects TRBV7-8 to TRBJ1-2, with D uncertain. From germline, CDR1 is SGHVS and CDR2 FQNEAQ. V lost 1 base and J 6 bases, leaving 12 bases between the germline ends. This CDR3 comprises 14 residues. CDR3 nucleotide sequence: TGTGCCAGCAGCTTAGTGGGTGGACTGGATGGCTACACCTTC. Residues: CASSLVGGLDGYTF.

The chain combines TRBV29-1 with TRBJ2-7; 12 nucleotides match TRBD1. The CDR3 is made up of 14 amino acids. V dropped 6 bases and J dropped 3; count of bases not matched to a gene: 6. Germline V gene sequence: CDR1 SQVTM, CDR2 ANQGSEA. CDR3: CSVAGTGGFYEQYF. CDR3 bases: TGCAGCGTAGCCGGGACAGGGGGCTTCTACGAGCAGTACTTC.

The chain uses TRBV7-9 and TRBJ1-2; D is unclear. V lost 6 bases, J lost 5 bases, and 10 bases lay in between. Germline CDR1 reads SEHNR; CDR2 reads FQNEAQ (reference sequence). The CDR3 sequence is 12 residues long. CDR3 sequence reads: CASSLPGYGYTF. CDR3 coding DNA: TGTGCCAGCAGTCTACCGGGATATGGCTACACCTTC.

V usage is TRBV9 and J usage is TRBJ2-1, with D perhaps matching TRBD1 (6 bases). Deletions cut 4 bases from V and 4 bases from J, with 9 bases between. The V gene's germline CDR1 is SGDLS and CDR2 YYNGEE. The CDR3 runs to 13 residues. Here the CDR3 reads CASSPRGYNEQFF. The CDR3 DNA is TGTGCCAGCAGCCCCAGGGGTTACAATGAGCAGTTCTTC. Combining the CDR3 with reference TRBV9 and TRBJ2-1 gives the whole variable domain DSGVTQTPKHLITATGQRVTLRCSPRSGDLSVYWYQQSLDQGLQFLIQYYNGEERAKGNILERFSAQQFPDLHSELNLSSLELGDSALYFCASSPRGYNEQFFGPGTRLTVL.

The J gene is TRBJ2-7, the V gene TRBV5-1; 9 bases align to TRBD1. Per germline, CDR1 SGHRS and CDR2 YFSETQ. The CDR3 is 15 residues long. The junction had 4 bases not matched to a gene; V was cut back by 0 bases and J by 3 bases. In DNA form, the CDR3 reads TGCGCCAGCAGCTTGGGGGGGACAGGGATCTACGAGCAGTACTTC. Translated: CASSLGGTGIYEQYF.

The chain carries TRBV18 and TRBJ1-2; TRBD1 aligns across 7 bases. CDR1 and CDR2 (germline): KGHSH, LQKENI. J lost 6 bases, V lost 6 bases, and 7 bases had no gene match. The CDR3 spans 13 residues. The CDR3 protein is CASSPDREDGYTF. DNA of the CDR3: TGTGCCAGCTCGCCCGACAGGGAGGATGGCTACACCTTC.

The CDR3, as DNA: TGCGCCAGCGGTGGACAGTCCCCCGGGGAGCTGTTTTTT. Residues: CASGGQSPGELFF. This chain connects TRBV5-1 to TRBJ2-2; tentative D call: TRBD1 (6 bases). V was trimmed by 7 bases and J by 6 bases, leaving 13 bases between them. Per the germline V gene, CDR1 is SGHRS and CDR2 is YFSETQ. This CDR3 spans 13 amino acids.

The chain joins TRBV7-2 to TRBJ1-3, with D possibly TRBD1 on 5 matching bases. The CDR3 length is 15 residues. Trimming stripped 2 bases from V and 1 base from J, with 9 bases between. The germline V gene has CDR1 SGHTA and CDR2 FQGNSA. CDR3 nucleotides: TGTGCCAGCAGCTTAAATCAGGGTTCTGGAAACACCATATATTTT. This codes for CASSLNQGSGNTIYF.

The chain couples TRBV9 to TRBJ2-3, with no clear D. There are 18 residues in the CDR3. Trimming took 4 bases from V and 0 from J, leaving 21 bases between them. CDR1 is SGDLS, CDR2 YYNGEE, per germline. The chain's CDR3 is CASSPTLFLVTSTDTQYF. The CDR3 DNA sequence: TGTGCCAGCAGCCCTACCCTCTTTCTAGTGACTAGCACAGATACGCAGTATTTT.

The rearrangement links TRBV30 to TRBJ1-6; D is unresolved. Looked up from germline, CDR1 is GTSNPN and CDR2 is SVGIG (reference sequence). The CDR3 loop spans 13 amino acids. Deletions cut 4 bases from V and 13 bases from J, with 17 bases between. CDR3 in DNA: TGTGCCTGGACAAAGACCCTCCTCAGGCCCCTCCACTTT. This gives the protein CAWTKTLLRPLHF.

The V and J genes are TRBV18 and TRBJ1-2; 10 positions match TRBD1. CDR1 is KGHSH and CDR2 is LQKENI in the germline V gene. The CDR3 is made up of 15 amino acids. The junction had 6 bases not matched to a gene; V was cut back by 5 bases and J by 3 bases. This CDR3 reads CASSRAGTGDYGYTF. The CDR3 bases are TGTGCCAGCTCAAGAGCCGGGACAGGGGACTATGGCTACACCTTC.

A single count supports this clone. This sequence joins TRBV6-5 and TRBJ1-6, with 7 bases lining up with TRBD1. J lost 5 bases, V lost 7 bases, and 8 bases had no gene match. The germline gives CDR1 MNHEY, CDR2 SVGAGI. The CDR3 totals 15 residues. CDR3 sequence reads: CASKYPQGDNSPLHF. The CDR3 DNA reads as TGTGCCAGCAAATACCCCCAGGGGGATAATTCACCCCTCCACTTT.

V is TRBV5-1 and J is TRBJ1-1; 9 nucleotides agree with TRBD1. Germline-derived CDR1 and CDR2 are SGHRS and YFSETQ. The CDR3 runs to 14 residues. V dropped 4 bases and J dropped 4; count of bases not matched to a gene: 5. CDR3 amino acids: CASSGTGHTTEAFF. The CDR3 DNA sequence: TGCGCCAGCAGCGGGACAGGGCATACCACTGAAGCTTTCTTT.

DNA for the CDR3: TGTGCCAGCAATCCCGGGACAGGGGACACCGGGGAGCTGTTTTTT. Translation: CASNPGTGDTGELFF. The rearrangement uses TRBV6-1 and TRBJ2-2, with 10 bases lining up with TRBD1. Germline CDR1 and CDR2: MNHNS and SASEGT. V shed 7 bases and J 3 bases; nucleotides not matched to a gene: 5. The CDR3 is 15 residues long.

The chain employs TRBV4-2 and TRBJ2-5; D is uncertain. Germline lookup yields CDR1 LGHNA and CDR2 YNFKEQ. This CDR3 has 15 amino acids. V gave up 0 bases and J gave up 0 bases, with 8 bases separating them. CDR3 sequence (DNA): TGTGCCAGCAGCCAAGATCCGAGTAACCAAGAGACCCAGTACTTC. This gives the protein CASSQDPSNQETQYF.